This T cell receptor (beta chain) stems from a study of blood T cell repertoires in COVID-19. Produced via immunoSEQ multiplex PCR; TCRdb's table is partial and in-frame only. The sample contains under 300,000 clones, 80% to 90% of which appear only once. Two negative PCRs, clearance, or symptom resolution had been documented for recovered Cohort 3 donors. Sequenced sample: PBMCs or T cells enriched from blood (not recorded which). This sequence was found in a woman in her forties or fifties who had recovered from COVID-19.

The CDR3 nucleotides read TGCGCCAGCAGCCCCGACAGGGGCCAGCCCCAGCATTTT. Translation: CASSPDRGQPQHF. V is TRBV5-1 and J is TRBJ1-5; 8 nucleotides match TRBD1. The germline CDR1 and CDR2 sequences are SGHRS and YFSETQ. This CDR3 comprises 13 residues. Trimming removed 4 bases from V and 7 bases from J; junction bases left unmatched: 4.